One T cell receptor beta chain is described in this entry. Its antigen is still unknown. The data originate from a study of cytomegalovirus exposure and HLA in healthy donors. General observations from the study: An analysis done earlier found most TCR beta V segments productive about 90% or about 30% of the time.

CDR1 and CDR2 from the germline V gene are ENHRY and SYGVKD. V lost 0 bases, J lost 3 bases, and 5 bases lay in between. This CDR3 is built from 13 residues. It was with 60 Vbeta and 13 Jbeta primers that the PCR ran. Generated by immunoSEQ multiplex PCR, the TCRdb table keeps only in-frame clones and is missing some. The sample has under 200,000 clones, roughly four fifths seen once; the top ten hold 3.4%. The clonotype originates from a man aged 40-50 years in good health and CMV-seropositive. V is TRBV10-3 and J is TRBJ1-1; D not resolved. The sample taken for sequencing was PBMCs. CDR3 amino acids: CAISESRDTEAFF. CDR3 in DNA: TGTGCCATCAGTGAGTCGAGGGACACTGAAGCTTTCTTT.